The entry below gives a single T cell receptor beta chain sequence along with its context. Antigen: not known. The source material, RNA transcripts, was used to amplify TCR beta CDR3 regions. Carried out on the TCR CDR3, a first-round RT-PCR used the HTBI primer set. TCRdb reprocessed the multiplex PCR reads with MiXCR, giving one entry per CDR3 protein. The sample contains more than 300,000 distinct CDR3 sequences, around 13% of which appear only once. V lost 3 bases and J lost 5, with 17 bases in between. The CDR3 extends over 16 amino acids. Germline CDR1 SGHAT, CDR2 FQNNGV. The data belong to a study of T cells in Graves' hyperthyroidism and ophthalmopathy. Overall study: Peripheral blood samples were taken at initial diagnosis, prior to any treatment.

Broader study findings: The model predicted ophthalmopathy a median around six months before onset.

V and J are TRBV11-2 and TRBJ2-1; tentative D call: TRBD1 (6 bases). The source is a woman in her twenties or thirties with Graves' ophthalmopathy. The material sequenced was blood. The CDR3 here is CASSFLIRGNHNEQFF. The CDR3 DNA reads TGTGCCAGCAGCTTCCTCATCAGGGGCAACCACAATGAGCAGTTCTTC. The full variable domain, with the rest looked up from reference TRBV11-2 and TRBJ2-1, is EAGVAQSPRYKIIEKRQSVAFWCNPISGHATLYWYQQILGQGPKLLIQFQNNGVVDDSQLPKDRFSAERLKGVDSTLKIQPAKLEDSAVYLCASSFLIRGNHNEQFFGPGTRLTVL.